In this sample, the clone carrying this TCR beta chain turned up many times. Its antigen is not known. One junction end does not reproduce the germline sequence, and a read error may be involved. From the germline J gene comes the end of the CDR3, since the read stops 3 residues before it. CDR3 length equals 15 residues. CDR1 LGHNA and CDR2 YNFKEQ come from the germline V gene. The data are from a study of T cell clonality in common variable immunodeficiency. Study results and caveats: Patient heterogeneity in the CVID cohort limited correlations between repertoire features and clinical complications.

Patients and controls were mostly of Caucasian heritage. CVID and control samples used equivalent genomic DNA input. Profiled with immunoSEQ multiplex PCR; TCRdb holds only in-frame clones, not every one. The sample includes 52,000 or so clones, none of them occurring once. This sequence originates from a person between 18 and 75 years old in good health. Sequencing was done on a sample of peripheral blood mononuclear cells. The genes are TRBV4-2 and TRBJ2-4; D unclear. The sequenced part of the CDR3 DNA is TGCGCCAGCAGCCAAGGGCTCCCCGAACGGGACATT. Translating gives CASSQGLPERDI. The CDR3, in full, reads CASSQGLPERDIQYF.